This passage covers 30 T cell receptor beta chains from one sample sequenced in a study of blood T cell repertoires in COVID-19 (dated by TCRdb to the early 2020s). Library prep was done by the immunoSEQ multiplex PCR assay. The clones in this table, taken by TCRdb from immuneACCESS, are in-frame only. Not every clone is retained; where verified, under half of the shortfall comes from an unresolved V gene, and the cause of the rest is unknown. The sample data list 30,000 to 40,000 clones, and about nine tenths of these were observed just once. The top ten clonotypes cover around a tenth of the sample. The material sequenced was peripheral blood. These receptors all stem from an elderly man with active COVID-19.

The rearrangement links TRBV12-2 to TRBJ2-3; the tabulated D call, TRBD2, remains unverified against the DNA. TRBV12-2 has pseudogene status. The CDR3 has 13 residues. CDR3 nucleotide sequence: TGTGCAAGTCGCTTCCTATATCCAGATACGCAGTATTTT. Protein: CASRFLYPDTQYF.

The rearrangement uses TRBV4-3 and TRBJ1-2; 7 bases are shared with TRBD1. The CDR3 has 18 residues. Germline V lookup: CDR1 LGHNA, CDR2 YSLEER. V gave up 0 bases and J gave up 4 bases; unmatched junction bases: 14. CDR3 sequence: CASSQDPGQTTSRYGYTF. CDR3 sequence (DNA): TGCGCCAGCAGCCAAGATCCGGGACAGACAACCTCCCGCTATGGCTACACCTTC.

The CDR3 DNA is TGCAGTGCTAGTCAGGGGTACGAGCAGTACTTC. Translated, it gives CSASQGYEQYF. This sequence joins TRBV20-1 and TRBJ2-7, with D tentatively TRBD1 (6 bases). V dropped 3 bases and J dropped 4 bases, with 7 bases sitting between them. Looked up from germline, CDR1 is DFQATT and CDR2 is SNEGSKA (reference sequence). The CDR3 sequence is 11 residues long.

This clone was detected only a few times. The rearrangement links TRBV19 to TRBJ1-5; 7 positions agree with TRBD1. The CDR3 runs 16 residues. Trimming removed 7 bases from V and 2 bases from J; junction bases left unmatched: 11. Germline V CDR1 and CDR2: LNHDA, SQIVND (reference sequence). CDR3 DNA: TGTGCCAGTAAAGGAAACAGGGGTTTTGGCAATCAGCCCCAGCATTTT. Amino acids: CASKGNRGFGNQPQHF.

The genes are TRBV20-1 and TRBJ1-3; tentative D call: TRBD1 (5 bases). This CDR3 comprises 15 residues. The V gene's germline CDR1 is DFQATT and CDR2 SNEGSKA (reference sequence). Deletions cut 3 bases from V and 0 bases from J, with 12 bases between. As DNA, the CDR3 is TGCAGTGCTAGTAATTCCGGGGGCTCTGGAAACACCATATATTTT. Amino acids: CSASNSGGSGNTIYF.

This clone occurred a few times. The chain employs TRBV30 and TRBJ2-7; 7 nucleotides match TRBD1. The V gene end was trimmed by 4 bases and the J gene end by 6 bases; junction bases not matched to a gene: 6. In germline, CDR1 is GTSNPN, CDR2 SVGIG (reference sequence). The CDR3 has 12 residues. This CDR3 reads CAWTGRGFEQYF. The CDR3 nucleotides read TGTGCCTGGACGGGCAGGGGGTTCGAGCAGTACTTC.

The genes are TRBV6-5 and TRBJ2-1; 8 bases line up with TRBD1. Trimming at V came to 3 bases and at J to 6 bases, leaving 7 bases not matched to a gene. The germline V gene encodes CDR1 MNHEY and CDR2 SVGAGI. The CDR3 runs 15 residues. The DNA of the CDR3 is TGTGCCAGCAGTTATAGAGGGACAGGTTCCAATGAGCAGTTCTTC. Its translation is CASSYRGTGSNEQFF.

V gene TRBV5-3 combines with J gene TRBJ2-7, with 16 bases that match TRBD2. TRBV5-3 is assigned to the ORF class and has an uncertain function. CDR3 size: 19 residues. The V gene end was trimmed by 0 bases and the J gene end by 1 base; junction bases not matched to a gene: 7. The CDR3 protein is CARSLDGTSGRDGSYEQYF. CDR3 coding DNA: TGTGCCAGAAGCTTGGATGGGACTAGCGGGAGGGATGGATCCTACGAGCAGTACTTC.

The chain joins TRBV7-8 to TRBJ1-2; 9 bases agree with TRBD1. V was clipped by 2 bases and J by 2 bases; unmatched bases: 3. This CDR3 is built from 15 residues. Germline-derived CDR1 and CDR2 are SGHVS and FQNEAQ. This CDR3 is CASSLKDRGNYGYTF. CDR3 nucleotides: TGTGCCAGCAGCTTAAAGGACAGGGGAAACTATGGCTACACCTTC.

This clone was seen once. This sequence joins TRBV9 and TRBJ2-1; 7 nucleotides agree with TRBD2. The trim removed 4 bases at V and 2 bases at J, leaving 6 bases unmatched. The CDR3 length is 15 residues. The germline CDR1 and CDR2 sequences are SGDLS and YYNGEE. CDR3 sequence: CASSPLAGTYNEQFF. Written as DNA, the CDR3 is TGTGCCAGCAGCCCCTTAGCGGGTACCTACAATGAGCAGTTCTTC.

J is TRBJ1-6 and V is TRBV4-3; D uncertain. Germline-derived CDR1 and CDR2 are LGHNA and YSLEER. The CDR3 loop spans 17 amino acids. The ends were cut back, 0 bases at V and 7 bases at J, with 16 bases in the middle. CDR3 region: CASSQDPAPPRNSPLHF. CDR3 DNA: TGCGCCAGCAGCCAAGATCCCGCCCCCCCGAGGAATTCACCCCTCCACTTT.

The V call is TRBV6-5, the J call TRBJ1-3, with D tentatively TRBD1 (5 bases). V lost 8 bases and J lost 0, with 14 bases in between. CDR3 length: 15 amino acids. Germline lookup yields CDR1 MNHEY and CDR2 SVGAGI. As DNA, the CDR3 is TGTGCCAGCGTCGGGACGGGGGGCTCTGGAAACACCATATATTTT. The encoded protein is CASVGTGGSGNTIYF.

The chain is built from TRBV3-1 (or the pseudogene TRBV3-2) and TRBJ1-4; D unclear. This CDR3 has 15 amino acids. Germline CDR1 is LGHDT and CDR2 is YNNKEL (reference sequence). The V gene lost 0 bases and the J gene lost 8 bases, with 13 bases spanning the gap. CDR3 coding DNA: TGTGCCAGCAGCCAAGATTGGGCAGCGGGAGAAAAACTGTTTTTT. Residues: CASSQDWAAGEKLFF.

This clone occurred once. V usage is TRBV13 and J usage is TRBJ2-1; TRBD2 aligns across 7 bases. J lost 2 bases, V lost 3 bases, and 4 bases had no gene match. The CDR3 sequence is 15 residues long. Germline lookup yields CDR1 PRHDT and CDR2 FYEKMQ (reference sequence). The CDR3 protein is CASSFRGSAYNEQFF. Here the CDR3 DNA reads TGTGCCAGCAGCTTTCGCGGGAGTGCCTACAATGAGCAGTTCTTC.

The CDR3: CASTERIDSNQPQHF. The DNA of the CDR3 is TGTGCCAGCACCGAGAGAATAGATAGCAATCAGCCCCAGCATTTT. This chain connects TRBV3-1 (or the pseudogene TRBV3-2) to TRBJ1-5; D is uncertain. The germline CDR1 and CDR2 sequences are LGHDT and YNNKEL (reference sequence). The CDR3 loop spans 15 amino acids. V dropped 7 bases and J dropped 0 bases, with 13 bases sitting between them.

The gene calls are TRBV10-3 and TRBJ2-7; 9 nucleotides align to TRBD1. This CDR3 contains 14 residues. With 5 bases clipped from V and 2 bases from J, the junction kept 4 bases outside the gene matches. In germline, CDR1 is ENHRY, CDR2 SYGVKD. The CDR3 DNA is TGTGCCATCAGTCCACAGGGGGCCACCTACGAGCAGTACTTC. The encoded protein is CAISPQGATYEQYF.

The chain couples TRBV28 to TRBJ2-7; TRBD2 agrees at 7 bases. The CDR3 has 14 residues. V lost 4 bases to trimming and J lost 0 bases; unmatched junction nucleotides: 3. Germline CDR1 is MDHEN and CDR2 is SYDVKM. Here the CDR3 reads CASSWGGSSYEQYF. The CDR3 DNA is TGTGCCAGCAGTTGGGGCGGGAGCTCCTACGAGCAGTACTTC. The full variable domain, completed using reference TRBV28 and TRBJ2-7, is DVKVTQSSRYLVKRTGEKVFLECVQDMDHENMFWYRQDPGLGLRLIYFSYDVKMKEKGDIPEGYSVSREKKERFSLILESASTNQTSMYLCASSWGGSSYEQYFGPGTRLTVT.

The CDR3 DNA follows: TGTGCCAGCAGTTTAAGGCACCTAACAGGGAACACTGAAGCTTTCTTT. Translation: CASSLRHLTGNTEAFF. This chain links TRBV28 with TRBJ1-1; D is possibly TRBD1 (5 bases). Germline CDR1 MDHEN, CDR2 SYDVKM. V was pared by 2 bases and J by 1 base, with 14 bases between. The CDR3 consists of 16 residues.

V gene TRBV7-2 combines with J gene TRBJ1-6, with D unclear. V lost 4 bases and J 7 bases, leaving 14 bases between the germline ends. The germline V gene has CDR1 SGHTA and CDR2 FQGNSA. This CDR3 has 15 amino acids. The CDR3 region has the DNA TGTGCCAGCAGCTCTCCGGGTCAGACCAATTCACCCCTCCACTTT. Translated, it gives CASSSPGQTNSPLHF.

V is TRBV6-6 and J is TRBJ2-3, with 8 nucleotides matching TRBD1. This CDR3 has 14 amino acids. V was clipped by 11 bases and J by 0 bases; unmatched bases: 7. Per the germline V gene, CDR1 is MNHNY and CDR2 is SVGAGI (reference sequence). This chain's CDR3 is CASARQGSTDTQYF. The CDR3 DNA is TGTGCCTCAGCCCGACAGGGGAGCACAGATACGCAGTATTTT.

This clone has only a few counts. The rearrangement links TRBV5-8 to TRBJ1-1; possibly TRBD1 for D (6 bases). Germline CDR1 and CDR2: SGHTS and YDEGEE. The CDR3 loop spans 13 amino acids. Trimming left V 5 bases short and J 2 bases short, with 10 bases between. The CDR3 nucleotides are TGTGCCAGCAGTGAAGGGGGAAACACTGAAGCTTTCTTT. Translated, it gives CASSEGGNTEAFF.

This clone came up a few times. This chain joins TRBV3-1 (or the pseudogene TRBV3-2) and TRBJ2-2; D may be TRBD1 (6 bases). The CDR3 consists of 18 residues. Trimming pared 6 bases from V and 4 bases from J, leaving 24 bases between. Germline V gives CDR1 LGHDT, CDR2 YNNKEL (reference sequence). The CDR3 protein is CASSHQLSWGRITGELFF. The CDR3 DNA is TGTGCCAGCAGTCACCAGTTGTCTTGGGGGCGGATCACCGGGGAGCTGTTTTTT.

This clone was seen once. The chain uses TRBV4-3 and TRBJ1-4; D not resolved. V was clipped by 0 bases and J by 8 bases, with 19 bases between them. The germline V gene has CDR1 LGHNA and CDR2 YSLEER. CDR3 size: 17 residues. The CDR3 loop reads CASSQDGRSSVGEKLFF. The DNA for the CDR3 is TGCGCCAGCAGCCAAGACGGGAGGTCTTCCGTAGGAGAAAAACTGTTTTTT.

The chain joins TRBV6-2 or TRBV6-3 to TRBJ2-1, with D uncertain. The CDR3 consists of 12 residues. The germline V and J ends were trimmed by 5 bases and 0 bases, with 2 bases remaining between them. Germline CDR1 is MNHEY and CDR2 is SVGEGT. CDR3 residues: CASSRSYNEQFF. CDR3 DNA: TGTGCCAGCAGTCGCTCCTACAATGAGCAGTTCTTC.

The genes are TRBV7-2 and TRBJ2-7; 9 bases are a match to TRBD2. This CDR3 spans 15 amino acids. After removal of 5 bases from V and 5 bases from J, the junction contained 10 bases not matched to a gene. Germline lookup yields CDR1 SGHTA and CDR2 FQGNSA. DNA for the CDR3: TGTGCCAGCAGCGTCGGGACTAGCTGGACCAACGAGCAGTACTTC. Protein: CASSVGTSWTNEQYF.

V usage is TRBV30 and J usage is TRBJ2-2; D unclear. The V end lost 4 bases, the J end lost 3 bases, and 3 bases lay between the germline ends. The CDR3 sequence is 11 residues long. Per germline, CDR1 GTSNPN and CDR2 SVGIG (reference sequence). CDR3 region: CAWTDTGELFF. The CDR3, as DNA: TGTGCCTGGACAGACACCGGGGAGCTGTTTTTT.

CDR3 protein: CASSSLTGGGQGIQYF. CDR3 DNA sequence: TGTGCCAGCAGTTCGCTGACAGGGGGAGGCCAGGGCATTCAGTACTTC. The V and J genes are TRBV28 and TRBJ2-4, with TRBD1 identical over 9 bases. The ends lost 4 bases at V and 9 bases at J; junction bases unmatched: 13. The CDR3 runs 16 residues. Per germline, CDR1 MDHEN and CDR2 SYDVKM.

This clone came up a few times. In DNA form, the CDR3 reads TGTGCCAGCAGTTTGCCTATCAGGGGATACGAGCAGTACTTC. It codes for CASSLPIRGYEQYF. The chain is built from TRBV28 and TRBJ2-7; D is possibly TRBD1 (6 bases). The CDR3 contains 14 residues. From germline, CDR1 is MDHEN and CDR2 SYDVKM. Trimming shortened V by 3 bases and J by 4 bases, and 13 bases separated the two germline ends. Complete variable domain (other parts from reference TRBV28 and TRBJ2-7): DVKVTQSSRYLVKRTGEKVFLECVQDMDHENMFWYRQDPGLGLRLIYFSYDVKMKEKGDIPEGYSVSREKKERFSLILESASTNQTSMYLCASSLPIRGYEQYFGPGTRLTVT.

The chain joins TRBV11-2 to TRBJ2-1; D is ambiguous. Trimming stripped 5 bases from V and 7 bases from J, with 12 bases between. In germline, CDR1 is SGHAT, CDR2 FQNNGV. This CDR3 contains 13 residues. In DNA, the CDR3 is TGTGCCAGCAGCCCGAGCCCCGGGAATGAGCAGTTCTTC. It yields the protein CASSPSPGNEQFF.

The rearrangement joins TRBV28 to TRBJ1-6; D is undetermined. Germline-derived CDR1 and CDR2 are MDHEN and SYDVKM. CDR3 length: 15 residues. The V end was cut by 1 base, the J end by 7 bases, with 11 bases between. The CDR3 loop reads CASSLSPVKNSPLHF. CDR3 coding DNA: TGTGCCAGCAGTTTATCCCCAGTTAAGAATTCACCCCTCCACTTT.